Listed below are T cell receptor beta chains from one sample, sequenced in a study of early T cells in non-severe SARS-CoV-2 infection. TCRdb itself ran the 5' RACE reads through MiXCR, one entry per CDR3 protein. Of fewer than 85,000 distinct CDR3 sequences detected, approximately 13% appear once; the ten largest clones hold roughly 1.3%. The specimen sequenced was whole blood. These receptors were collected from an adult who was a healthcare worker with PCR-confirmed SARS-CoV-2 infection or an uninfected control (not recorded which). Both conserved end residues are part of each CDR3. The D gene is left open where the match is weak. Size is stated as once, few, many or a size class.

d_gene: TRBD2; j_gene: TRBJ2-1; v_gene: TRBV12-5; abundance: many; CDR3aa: CASGFGLAGVPPSYNEQFF; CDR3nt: TGTGCTAGTGGTTTCGGACTAGCGGGAGTTCCCCCTTCCTACAATGAGCAGTTCTTC
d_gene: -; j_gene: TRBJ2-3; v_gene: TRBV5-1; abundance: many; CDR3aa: CASSPDLVGVDTQYF; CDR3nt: TGCGCCAGCAGCCCAGACTTAGTGGGTGTCGATACGCAGTATTTT
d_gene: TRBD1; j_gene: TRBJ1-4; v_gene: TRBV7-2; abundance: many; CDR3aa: CASSLRGDRGNEKLFF; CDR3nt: TGTGCCAGCAGCTTACGGGGGGACAGGGGAAATGAAAAACTGTTTTTT
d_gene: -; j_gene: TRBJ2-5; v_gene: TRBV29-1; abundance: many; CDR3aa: CSVTIETQYF; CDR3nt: TGCAGCGTAACCATAGAGACCCAGTACTTC
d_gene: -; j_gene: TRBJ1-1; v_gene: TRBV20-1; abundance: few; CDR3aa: CSARTVTEAFF; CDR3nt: TGCAGTGCTAGGACCGTCACTGAAGCTTTCTTT
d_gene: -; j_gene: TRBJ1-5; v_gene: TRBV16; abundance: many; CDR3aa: CASSQNSRASNQPQHF; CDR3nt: TGTGCCAGCAGTCAAAATTCTCGGGCCAGCAATCAGCCCCAGCATTTT
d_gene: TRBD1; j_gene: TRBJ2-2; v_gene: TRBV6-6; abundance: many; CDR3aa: CASSYAGQGPGELFF; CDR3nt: TGTGCCAGCAGTTACGCAGGACAGGGACCCGGGGAGCTGTTTTTT
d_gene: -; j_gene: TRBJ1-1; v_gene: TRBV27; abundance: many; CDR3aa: CASSITTRRTEAFF; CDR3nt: TGTGCCAGCTCCATAACGACCCGAAGAACTGAAGCTTTCTTT
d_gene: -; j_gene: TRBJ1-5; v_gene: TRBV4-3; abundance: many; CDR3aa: CASSQASNSNQPQHF; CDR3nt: TGCGCCAGCAGCCAAGCTAGTAACAGTAATCAGCCCCAGCATTTT
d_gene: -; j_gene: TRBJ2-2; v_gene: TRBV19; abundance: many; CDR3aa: CASKVGGFDGELFF; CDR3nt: TGTGCCAGTAAAGTAGGAGGTTTTGACGGGGAGCTGTTTTTT
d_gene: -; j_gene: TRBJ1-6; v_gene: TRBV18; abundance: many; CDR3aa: CASSLGGQYNSPLHF; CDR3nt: TGTGCCAGCTCGTTGGGGGGCCAATATAATTCACCCCTCCACTTT
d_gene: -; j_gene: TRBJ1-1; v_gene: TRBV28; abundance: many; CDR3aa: CASQNQVNTEAFF; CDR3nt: TGTGCCAGCCAAAACCAAGTTAACACTGAAGCTTTCTTT
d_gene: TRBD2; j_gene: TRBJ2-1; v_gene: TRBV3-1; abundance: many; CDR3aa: CASSPSGDSYNEQFF; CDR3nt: TGTGCCAGCAGCCCTAGCGGGGATTCCTACAATGAGCAGTTCTTC
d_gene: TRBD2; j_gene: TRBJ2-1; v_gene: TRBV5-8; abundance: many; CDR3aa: CASSLVGTSINEQFF; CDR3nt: TGTGCCAGCAGCTTGGTGGGGACTAGCATCAATGAGCAGTTCTTC
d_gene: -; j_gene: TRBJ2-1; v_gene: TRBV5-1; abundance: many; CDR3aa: CASGRRYNEQFF; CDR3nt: TGCGCCAGCGGAAGGCGGTACAATGAGCAGTTCTTC
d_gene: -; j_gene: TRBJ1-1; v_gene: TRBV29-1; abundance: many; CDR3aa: CSVEAPLATEAFF; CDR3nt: TGCAGCGTTGAAGCTCCCCTGGCCACTGAAGCTTTCTTT
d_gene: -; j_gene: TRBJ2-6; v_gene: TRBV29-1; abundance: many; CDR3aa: CSVVVAGANVLTF; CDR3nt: TGCAGCGTCGTAGTGGCTGGGGCCAACGTCCTGACTTTC